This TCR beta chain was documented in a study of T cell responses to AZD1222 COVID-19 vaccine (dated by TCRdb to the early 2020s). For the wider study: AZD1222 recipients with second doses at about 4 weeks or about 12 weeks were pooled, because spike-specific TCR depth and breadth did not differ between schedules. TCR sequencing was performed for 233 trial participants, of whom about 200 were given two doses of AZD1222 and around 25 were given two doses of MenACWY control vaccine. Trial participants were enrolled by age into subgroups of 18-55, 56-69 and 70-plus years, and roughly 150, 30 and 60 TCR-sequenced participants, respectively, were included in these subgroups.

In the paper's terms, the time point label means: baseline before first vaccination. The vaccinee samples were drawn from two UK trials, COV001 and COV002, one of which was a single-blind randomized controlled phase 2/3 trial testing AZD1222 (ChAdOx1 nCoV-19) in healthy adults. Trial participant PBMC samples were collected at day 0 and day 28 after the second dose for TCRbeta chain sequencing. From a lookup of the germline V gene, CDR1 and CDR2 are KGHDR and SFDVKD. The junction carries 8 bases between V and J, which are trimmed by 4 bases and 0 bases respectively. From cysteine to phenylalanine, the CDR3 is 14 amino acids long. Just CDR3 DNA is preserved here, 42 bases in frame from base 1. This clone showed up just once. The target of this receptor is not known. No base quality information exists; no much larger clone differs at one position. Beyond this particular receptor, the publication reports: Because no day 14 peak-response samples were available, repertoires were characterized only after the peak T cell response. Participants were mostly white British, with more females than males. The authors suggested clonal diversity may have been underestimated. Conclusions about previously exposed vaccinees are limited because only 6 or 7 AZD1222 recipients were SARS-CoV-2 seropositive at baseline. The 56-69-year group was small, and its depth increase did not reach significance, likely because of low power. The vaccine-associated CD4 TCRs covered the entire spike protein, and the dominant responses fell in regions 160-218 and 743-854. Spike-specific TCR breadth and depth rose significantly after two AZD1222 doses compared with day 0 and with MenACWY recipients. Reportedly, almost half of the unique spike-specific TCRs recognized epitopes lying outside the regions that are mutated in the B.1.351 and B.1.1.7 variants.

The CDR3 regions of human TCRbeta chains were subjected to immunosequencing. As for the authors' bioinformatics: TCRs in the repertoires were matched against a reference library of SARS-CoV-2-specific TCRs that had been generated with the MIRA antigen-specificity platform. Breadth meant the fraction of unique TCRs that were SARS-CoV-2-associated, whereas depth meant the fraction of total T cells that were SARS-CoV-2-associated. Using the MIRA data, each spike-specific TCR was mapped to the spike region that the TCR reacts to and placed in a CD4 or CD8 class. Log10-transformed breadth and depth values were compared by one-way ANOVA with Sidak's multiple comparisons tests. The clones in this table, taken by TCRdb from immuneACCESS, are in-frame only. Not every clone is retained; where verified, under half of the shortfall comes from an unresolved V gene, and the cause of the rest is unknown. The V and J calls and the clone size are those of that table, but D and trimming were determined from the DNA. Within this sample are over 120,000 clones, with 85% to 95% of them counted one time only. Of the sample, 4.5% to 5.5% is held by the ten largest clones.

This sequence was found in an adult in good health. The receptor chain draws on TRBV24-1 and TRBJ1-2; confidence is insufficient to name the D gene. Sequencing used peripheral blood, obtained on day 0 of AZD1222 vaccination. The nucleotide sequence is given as TGTGCCACCAGTGACCGCTACACTAACTATGGCTACACCTTC. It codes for CATSDRYTNYGYTF.